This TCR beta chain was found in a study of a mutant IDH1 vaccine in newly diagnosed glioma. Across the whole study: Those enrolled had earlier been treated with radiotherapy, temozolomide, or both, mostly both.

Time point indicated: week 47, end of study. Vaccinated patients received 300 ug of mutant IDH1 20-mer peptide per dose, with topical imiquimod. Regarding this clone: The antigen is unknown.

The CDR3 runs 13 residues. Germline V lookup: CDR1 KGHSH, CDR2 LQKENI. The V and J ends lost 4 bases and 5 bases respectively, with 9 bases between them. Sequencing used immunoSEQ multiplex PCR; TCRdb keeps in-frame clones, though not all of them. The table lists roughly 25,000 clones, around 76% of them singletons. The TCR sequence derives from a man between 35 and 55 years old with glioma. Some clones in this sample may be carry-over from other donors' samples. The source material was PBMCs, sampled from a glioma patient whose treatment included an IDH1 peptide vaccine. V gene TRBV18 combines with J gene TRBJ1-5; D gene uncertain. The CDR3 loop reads CASSQSEDQPQHF. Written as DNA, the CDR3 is TGTGCCAGCTCACAGTCCGAGGATCAGCCCCAGCATTTT. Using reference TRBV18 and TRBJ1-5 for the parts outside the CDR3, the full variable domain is NAGVMQNPRHLVRRRGQEARLRCSPMKGHSHVYWYRQLPEEGLKFMVYLQKENIIDESGMPKERFSAEFPKEGPSILRIQQVVRGDSAAYFCASSQSEDQPQHFGDGTRLSIL.